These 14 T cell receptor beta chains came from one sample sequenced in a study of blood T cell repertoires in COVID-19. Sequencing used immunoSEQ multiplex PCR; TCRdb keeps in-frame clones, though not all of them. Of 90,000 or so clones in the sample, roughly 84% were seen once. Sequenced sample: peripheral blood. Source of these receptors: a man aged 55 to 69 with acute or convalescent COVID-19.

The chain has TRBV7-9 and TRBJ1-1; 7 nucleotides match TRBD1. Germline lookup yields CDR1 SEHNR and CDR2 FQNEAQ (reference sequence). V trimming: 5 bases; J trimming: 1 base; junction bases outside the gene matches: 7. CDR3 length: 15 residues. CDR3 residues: CASSTGTAQNTEAFF. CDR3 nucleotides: TGTGCCAGCAGCACTGGGACAGCCCAGAACACTGAAGCTTTCTTT. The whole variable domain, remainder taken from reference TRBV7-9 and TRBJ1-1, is DTGVSQNPRHKITKRGQNVTFRCDPISEHNRLYWYRQTLGQGPEFLTYFQNEAQLEKSRLLSDRFSAERPKGSFSTLEIQRTEQGDSAMYLCASSTGTAQNTEAFFGQGTRLTVV.

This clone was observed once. In nucleotides, the CDR3 is TGTGCCAGCTCACCTCAGACAGGGTCGACGGAGACCCAGTACTTC. Amino acid sequence: CASSPQTGSTETQYF. The chain recombines TRBV18 with TRBJ2-5; 7 bases agree with TRBD1. Germline CDR1 is KGHSH and CDR2 is LQKENI. The length of the CDR3 is 15 residues. Germline trimming cut 3 bases from V and 5 bases from J; bases unmatched to any gene: 9.

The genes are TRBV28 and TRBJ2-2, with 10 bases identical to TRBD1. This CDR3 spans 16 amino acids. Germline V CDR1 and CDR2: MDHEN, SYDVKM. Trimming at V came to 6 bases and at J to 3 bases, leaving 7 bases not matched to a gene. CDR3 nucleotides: TGTGCCAGCAGCCTTCGGGACAGGGGTTACACCGGGGAGCTGTTTTTT. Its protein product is CASSLRDRGYTGELFF.

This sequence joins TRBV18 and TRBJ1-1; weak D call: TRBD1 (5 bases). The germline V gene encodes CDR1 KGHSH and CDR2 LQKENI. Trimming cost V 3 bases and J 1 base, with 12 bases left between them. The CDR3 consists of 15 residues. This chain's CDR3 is CASSPGGRGNTEAFF. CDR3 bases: TGTGCCAGCTCACCCGGGGGGAGGGGGAACACTGAAGCTTTCTTT.

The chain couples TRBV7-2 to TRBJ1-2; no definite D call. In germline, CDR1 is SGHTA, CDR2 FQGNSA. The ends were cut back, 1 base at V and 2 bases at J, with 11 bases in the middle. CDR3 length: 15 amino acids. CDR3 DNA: TGTGCCAGCAGCTTAGGGCCAGGAACCAACTATGGCTACACCTTC. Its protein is CASSLGPGTNYGYTF. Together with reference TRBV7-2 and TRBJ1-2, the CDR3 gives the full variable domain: GAGVSQSPSNKVTEKGKDVELRCDPISGHTALYWYRQSLGQGLEFLIYFQGNSAPDKSGLPSDRFSAERTGGSVSTLTIQRTQQEDSAVYLCASSLGPGTNYGYTFGSGTRLTVV.

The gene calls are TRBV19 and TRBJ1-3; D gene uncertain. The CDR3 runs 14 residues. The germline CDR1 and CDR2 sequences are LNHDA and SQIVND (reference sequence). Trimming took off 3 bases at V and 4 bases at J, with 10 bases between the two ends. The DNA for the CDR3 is TGTGCCAGTAGTATCAGAGGGCCCGGAAACACCATATATTTT. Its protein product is CASSIRGPGNTIYF.

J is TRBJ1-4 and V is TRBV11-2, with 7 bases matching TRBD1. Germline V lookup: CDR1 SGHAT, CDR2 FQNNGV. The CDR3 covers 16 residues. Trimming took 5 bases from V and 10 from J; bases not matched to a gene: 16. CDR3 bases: TGTGCCAGCAGCAAAGGGGGCTCGGGCTTCGGGACAAAACTGTTTTTT. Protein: CASSKGGSGFGTKLFF.

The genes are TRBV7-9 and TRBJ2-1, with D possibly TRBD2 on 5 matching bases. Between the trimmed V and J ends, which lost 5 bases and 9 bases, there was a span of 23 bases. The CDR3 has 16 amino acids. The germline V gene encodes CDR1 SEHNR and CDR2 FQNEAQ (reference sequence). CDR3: CASSIRKSGSQGEQFF. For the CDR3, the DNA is TGTGCCAGCAGCATACGAAAATCGGGGAGCCAAGGTGAGCAGTTCTTC.

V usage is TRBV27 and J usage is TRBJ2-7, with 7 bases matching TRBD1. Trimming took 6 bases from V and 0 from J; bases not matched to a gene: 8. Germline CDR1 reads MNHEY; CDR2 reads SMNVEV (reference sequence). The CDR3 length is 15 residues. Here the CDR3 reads CASRGTGAPSYEQYV. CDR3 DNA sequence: TGTGCCAGCAGAGGAACAGGGGCGCCCTCCTACGAGCAGTACGTC.

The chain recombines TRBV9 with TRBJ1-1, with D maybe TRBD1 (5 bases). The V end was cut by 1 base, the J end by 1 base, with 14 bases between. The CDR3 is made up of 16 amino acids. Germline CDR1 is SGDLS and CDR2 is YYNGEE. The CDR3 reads CASSVKGQGWNTEAFF. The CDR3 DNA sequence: TGTGCCAGCAGCGTAAAGGGTCAGGGATGGAACACTGAAGCTTTCTTT.

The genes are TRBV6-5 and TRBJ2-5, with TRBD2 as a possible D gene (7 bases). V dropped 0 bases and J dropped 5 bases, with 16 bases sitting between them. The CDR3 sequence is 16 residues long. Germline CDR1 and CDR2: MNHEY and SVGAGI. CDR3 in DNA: TGTGCCAGCAGTTACTCGAGTGGGGGGGGGCCGGAGACCCAGTACTTC. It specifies CASSYSSGGGPETQYF.

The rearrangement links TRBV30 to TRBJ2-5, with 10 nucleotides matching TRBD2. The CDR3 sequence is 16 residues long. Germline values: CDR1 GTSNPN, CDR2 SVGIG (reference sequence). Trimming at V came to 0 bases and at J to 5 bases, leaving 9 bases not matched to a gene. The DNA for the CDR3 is TGTGCCTGGAGTGTACGGAGAAGCGGGGGGGCGGAGACCCAGTACTTC. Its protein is CAWSVRRSGGAETQYF.

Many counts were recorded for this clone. The CDR3 reads CATDGGGYTEAFF. As DNA, the CDR3 is TGTGCCACCGACGGGGGAGGGTACACTGAAGCTTTCTTT. The chain has TRBV10-3 and TRBJ1-1, with D possibly matching TRBD1 (5 bases). The ends were cut back, 10 bases at V and 3 bases at J, with 15 bases in the middle. CDR1 and CDR2 (germline): ENHRY, SYGVKD. CDR3 size: 13 residues.

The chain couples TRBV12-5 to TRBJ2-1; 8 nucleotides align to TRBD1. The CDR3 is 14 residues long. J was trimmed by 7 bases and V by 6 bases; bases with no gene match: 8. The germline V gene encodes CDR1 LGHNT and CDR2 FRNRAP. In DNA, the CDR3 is TGTGCTAGTGGCCCCGGACAGGGTTGGAATGAGCAGTTCTTC. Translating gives CASGPGQGWNEQFF.